Listed below are T cell receptor beta chains from one sample, sequenced in a study of blood T cells in healthy people across ages. TCRdb reprocessed the 5' RACE reads via MiXCR and lists one record per CDR3 protein. Here the sample spans about 1 million distinct CDR3 sequences, 45% being singletons. Sequences were obtained from blood. The receptors derive from a woman in her sixties or seventies in good health. Both conserved end residues are part of each CDR3. A D gene is named only where the DNA matches it firmly. Part of the rows lack a size; the others show once, few, many or a class for expanded clones.

. TRBJ2-5 TRBV7-9 TRBD2 CASSFVRGRGETQYF TGTGCCAGCAGCTTTGTGCGCGGGAGGGGCGAGACCCAGTACTTC
. TRBJ2-3 TRBV27 . CASHRRGRTDTQYF TGTGCCAGCCACCGGAGGGGTAGGACAGATACGCAGTATTTT
. TRBJ2-7 TRBV14 TRBD1 CASSQEDRVSHEQYF TGTGCCAGCAGCCAAGAGGACAGGGTTTCCCACGAGCAGTACTTC
. TRBJ1-1 TRBV9 . CASSVGRDRLNTEAFF TGTGCCAGCAGCGTAGGAAGAGACAGGCTGAACACTGAAGCTTTCTTT
few TRBJ2-1 TRBV5-1 TRBD2 CASSTTGGSSYNEQFF TGCGCCAGCAGCACTACTGGCGGGAGCTCCTACAATGAGCAGTTCTTC
few TRBJ1-3 TRBV20-1 . CSARDHREEKNTIYF TGCAGTGCTAGAGATCACAGGGAGGAGAAAAACACCATATATTTT
. TRBJ2-1 TRBV14 . CASSQAAANEQFF TGTGCCAGCAGCCAAGCAGCCGCCAATGAGCAGTTCTTC
once TRBJ2-7 TRBV11-2 . CAGSLGGGEQYF TGTGCCGGCAGCTTAGGAGGGGGCGAGCAGTACTTC
many TRBJ2-3 TRBV10-3 . CAISVGRTDTQYF TGTGCCATCAGTGTGGGCCGCACAGATACGCAGTATTTT
few TRBJ2-3 TRBV29-1 TRBD2 CSTGLAGLTDTQYF TGCAGCACTGGACTAGCGGGATTGACAGATACGCAGTATTTT
. TRBJ2-6 TRBV29-1 TRBD1 CSGQVDRWDPGANVLTF TGCAGCGGGCAGGTGGACAGGTGGGACCCTGGGGCCAACGTCCTGACTTTC
once TRBJ2-3 TRBV4-1 . CATSQVGPTDTQYF TGCGCCACCAGCCAAGTGGGTCCTACAGATACGCAGTATTTT
once TRBJ2-3 TRBV20-1 TRBD2 CSARGLAGDPDTQYF TGCAGTGCAAGGGGACTAGCGGGGGACCCAGATACGCAGTATTTT
few TRBJ2-3 TRBV5-1 TRBD2 CASSRLTSGSSSTDTQYF TGCGCCAGCAGCCGACTGACTAGCGGGTCGTCTAGCACAGATACGCAGTATTTT
. TRBJ1-5 TRBV11-2 . CASSTGQRHNQPQHF TGTGCCAGCAGCACTGGACAGCGCCACAATCAGCCCCAGCATTTT
few TRBJ2-3 TRBV29-1 TRBD2 CSVDQAGFSDTQYF TGCAGCGTTGACCAAGCGGGATTCTCAGATACGCAGTATTTT
few TRBJ1-2 TRBV7-9 . CASSSAQGYGYTF TGTGCCAGCAGCTCGGCCCAGGGCTATGGCTACACCTTC
. TRBJ2-7 TRBV29-1 TRBD1 CSVGTAPYEQYF TGCAGCGTGGGGACAGCACCCTACGAGCAGTACTTC
many TRBJ1-2 TRBV20-1 TRBD1 CSAREEQGRSGYTF TGCAGTGCTAGAGAAGAACAGGGGCGGTCTGGCTACACCTTC
. TRBJ2-5 TRBV9 . CASSLGLPDRKYF TGTGCCAGCAGCTTGGGACTCCCAGATCGCAAGTACTTC
few TRBJ2-7 TRBV27 TRBD2 CASSLLLAGGPYEQYF TGTGCCAGCAGTTTACTTTTAGCGGGAGGGCCTTACGAGCAGTACTTC
. TRBJ1-1 TRBV20-1 . CSARRAGEAFF TGCAGTGCTAGAAGGGCAGGGGAAGCTTTCTTT
few TRBJ2-1 TRBV27 . CASSFPTQTGDGSYNEQFF TGTGCCAGCAGTTTCCCCACCCAGACCGGGGACGGCTCCTACAATGAGCAGTTCTTC
. TRBJ1-1 TRBV15 TRBD1 CATSRSTGAPEAFF TGTGCCACCAGCAGATCGACAGGGGCGCCTGAAGCTTTCTTT
. TRBJ2-3 TRBV2 TRBD1 CASRRDRRALPDTQYF TGTGCCAGCAGACGGGACAGAAGGGCCCTGCCAGATACGCAGTATTTT
few TRBJ2-5 TRBV28 . CASRRGRETQYF TGTGCCAGCAGAAGGGGCAGAGAGACCCAGTACTTC
. TRBJ2-1 TRBV29-1 . CSVNRLRGYNEQFF TGCAGCGTAAACAGGCTAAGGGGCTACAATGAGCAGTTCTTC